This T cell receptor (beta chain) was sequenced for a study of blood T cell repertoires in COVID-19 (dated by TCRdb to the early 2020s). Turning to the overall study: Samples covering the acute and convalescent phases of COVID-19 were provided by collaborators in the United States, Italy and Spain. The material from the prospective study consisted of cDNA or gDNA derived from T cells, B-cell-depleted T cells, or PBMCs. Subjects who had been exposed to COVID-19, were actively infected with it, or had recovered from it provided the deeply sampled blood TCRbeta repertoires that made up the dataset. A freely available public database, intended as a resource for researchers studying the immune response to SARS-CoV-2, is where the repertoires were released. The samples were drawn from two sources: the first 160 participants of the ongoing ImmuneRACE study, and 950 to 1,500 subjects contributed by 6 global collaborators. The sample metadata nearly always contained a de-identified subject ID, COVID-19 status, age in years and sex. HLA class I and class II types, where available, came from metadata supplied by the sample provider rather than from assay-based typing.

The CDR3 runs 14 amino acids, cysteine and phenylalanine included. Of all the DNA, just the CDR3 is kept, 42 bases in frame from base 1. The junction carries 8 bases between V and J, which are trimmed by 2 bases and 3 bases respectively. The germline V gene supplies CDR1 MNHNS and CDR2 SASEGT. Beyond this particular receptor, the publication reports: The amount of clinical and demographic metadata varied by source and participant and was provided uncurated.

TCRbeta CDR3 regions were amplified from genomic DNA using the immunoSEQ Assay, a bias-controlled multiplex PCR. Concerning the study's data processing: Within the assay, amplification of reference gene primers was used to estimate how many nucleated cells each sample contained. To quantify the absolute abundance of each unique TCRbeta CDR3 rearrangement, sequence reads were collapsed and filtered. For each sample, productive Simpson clonality was calculated by taking the square root of Simpson's diversity index across productive rearrangements. TCRdb's version of the immuneACCESS table is confined to in-frame rearrangements and falls short of the full clone set. An unresolved V gene accounts for under half of the shortfall where checked; the remainder is of unknown origin. V and J calls and clone size follow that table, whereas D and trimming were derived from the DNA. This sample holds around 190,000 clones; roughly 85% were observed only once. In total, the top ten clones hold 6.5% to 10% of the sample.

Of note for this clone: The antigen it binds to is not known. The record has no base qualities; no much larger clone is one base away.

Collaborating institutions collected whole blood in K2EDTA tubes following their own protocols. Collaborator samples were shipped for TCRbeta analysis as frozen whole blood, isolated PBMCs, or DNA extracted from either sample type. The origin of this receptor is a woman in her sixties or seventies with acute or convalescent COVID-19. The specimen was peripheral blood. This chain joins TRBV6-1 to TRBJ2-1; there is no confident call for the D gene. The CDR3 corresponds to CASSESLYYNEQFF. The nucleotide sequence is given as TGTGCCAGCAGTGAATCTCTTTACTACAATGAGCAGTTCTTC.